A selection of T cell receptor beta chains follows, all from one sample in a study of early T cells in non-severe SARS-CoV-2 infection. TCRdb used MiXCR to reprocess the 5' RACE reads, holding one entry per CDR3 protein. The sample holds 65,000 to 70,000 distinct CDR3 sequences, approximately 10% seen once. Sequenced: whole blood. Receptor source: an adult who was a healthcare worker with PCR-confirmed SARS-CoV-2 infection or an uninfected control (not recorded which). The CDR3 runs from the conserved cysteine through the conserved F or W. The order of the fields is D gene, V gene, J gene, clone size, CDR3 protein, CDR3 DNA. A D gene is named only where the DNA matches it firmly. Clone sizes are given selectively: once, few, many, or a class where the clone is expanded.

D: TRBD2
V: TRBV5-1
J: TRBJ2-1
size: .
CDR3: CASSLFHGGRANEQFF
DNA: TGCGCCAGCAGCTTGTTTCACGGCGGGAGGGCTAATGAGCAGTTCTTC

D: TRBD2
V: TRBV7-2
J: TRBJ2-3
size: few
CDR3: CASSAPGLAGGQDTQYF
DNA: TGTGCCAGCAGCGCCCCGGGACTAGCGGGGGGGCAAGATACGCAGTATTTT

D: TRBD2
V: TRBV7-9
J: TRBJ2-1
size: .
CDR3: CASSAASSRGGEQFF
DNA: TGTGCCAGCAGCGCGGCTAGCAGCCGGGGGGGTGAGCAGTTCTTC

D: TRBD2
V: TRBV11-2
J: TRBJ2-3
size: .
CDR3: CASSLRREALLVQYF
DNA: TGTGCCAGCAGCTTACGGCGGGAGGCCCTATTGGTGCAGTATTTT

D: .
V: TRBV5-1
J: TRBJ1-1
size: few
CDR3: CASSLEPGTWEEAFF
DNA: TGCGCCAGCAGCTTGGAGCCAGGCACTTGGGAGGAAGCTTTCTTT

D: .
V: TRBV27
J: TRBJ2-3
size: few
CDR3: CASSAGGPDTQYF
DNA: TGTGCCAGCAGTGCCGGGGGGCCCGATACGCAGTATTTT

D: TRBD1
V: TRBV15
J: TRBJ1-6
size: .
CDR3: CATSRDRDTYSPLHF
DNA: TGTGCCACCAGCAGGGACAGGGATACCTATTCACCCCTCCACTTT

D: .
V: TRBV6-1
J: TRBJ2-3
size: many
CDR3: CASEEGRTDTQYF
DNA: TGTGCCAGCGAGGAGGGTCGGACAGATACGCAGTATTTT

D: TRBD1
V: TRBV28
J: TRBJ2-6
size: few
CDR3: CASSSRGRGANVLTF
DNA: TGTGCCAGCAGTTCCAGGGGGCGTGGGGCCAACGTCCTGACTTTC

D: TRBD2
V: TRBV7-2
J: TRBJ2-1
size: many
CDR3: CASSLIAGGHNEQFF
DNA: TGTGCCAGCAGCTTAATAGCGGGAGGGCACAATGAGCAGTTCTTC

D: .
V: TRBV6-2/TRBV6-3
J: TRBJ1-2
size: .
CDR3: CASSYRGGYGYTF
DNA: TGTGCCAGCAGTTACAGGGGAGGCTATGGCTACACCTTC

D: .
V: TRBV5-5
J: TRBJ2-3
size: many
CDR3: CASSLAPNTDTQYF
DNA: TGTGCCAGCAGCTTGGCACCTAACACAGATACGCAGTATTTT

D: .
V: TRBV4-3
J: TRBJ1-6
size: medium-sized
CDR3: CASSQDGENSPLHF
DNA: TGCGCCAGCAGCCAAGATGGGGAGAATTCACCCCTCCACTTT

D: .
V: TRBV5-1
J: TRBJ1-1
size: few
CDR3: CASSFYRESEAFF
DNA: TGCGCCAGCAGCTTCTACAGAGAGTCGGAAGCTTTCTTT

D: .
V: TRBV7-9
J: TRBJ2-3
size: many
CDR3: CASSRGDTQYF
DNA: TGTGCCAGCAGCCGCGGTGATACGCAGTATTTT

D: .
V: TRBV5-1
J: TRBJ1-6
size: .
CDR3: CASSPHDSYNSPLHF
DNA: TGCGCCAGCAGCCCCCATGACTCCTATAATTCACCCCTCCACTTT

D: .
V: TRBV7-9
J: TRBJ2-7
size: few
CDR3: CASSPSSGTDFYEQYF
DNA: TGTGCCAGCAGCCCATCGAGCGGGACAGATTTCTACGAGCAGTACTTC

D: TRBD2
V: TRBV4-1
J: TRBJ2-1
size: many
CDR3: CASSQDFGGGRAGVHEQFF
DNA: TGCGCCAGCAGCCAAGATTTTGGCGGCGGGAGGGCCGGGGTGCATGAGCAGTTCTTC

D: TRBD2
V: TRBV7-7
J: TRBJ2-7
size: .
CDR3: CASSFMERGYEQYF
DNA: TGTGCCAGCTCCTTTATGGAGCGGGGTTACGAGCAGTACTTC

D: TRBD1
V: TRBV2
J: TRBJ1-1
size: .
CDR3: CASSPRTGANTEAFF
DNA: TGTGCCAGCAGTCCTAGGACAGGGGCGAACACTGAAGCTTTCTTT

D: TRBD2
V: TRBV5-1
J: TRBJ2-1
size: few
CDR3: CASSISGRAPNEQFF
DNA: TGCGCCAGCAGCATTAGCGGGAGGGCCCCAAATGAGCAGTTCTTC

D: .
V: TRBV29-1
J: TRBJ2-1
size: many
CDR3: CSVVSGLKWGEQFF
DNA: TGCAGCGTTGTATCCGGGCTTAAGTGGGGCGAGCAGTTCTTC

D: .
V: TRBV25-1
J: TRBJ2-7
size: few
CDR3: CASSGPEQYF
DNA: TGTGCCAGCAGTGGACCTGAGCAGTACTTC

D: .
V: TRBV7-8
J: TRBJ1-1
size: many
CDR3: CASSFSSNTEAFF
DNA: TGTGCCAGCAGCTTTTCTTCCAACACTGAAGCTTTCTTT

D: .
V: TRBV20-1
J: TRBJ2-6
size: .
CDR3: CSARGEAGANVLTF
DNA: TGCAGTGCTAGAGGGGAAGCTGGGGCCAACGTCCTGACTTTC

D: TRBD1
V: TRBV6-6
J: TRBJ2-7
size: few
CDR3: CASSYRDREYEQYF
DNA: TGTGCCAGCAGTTACCGGGACAGGGAGTATGAGCAGTACTTC

D: TRBD2
V: TRBV20-1
J: TRBJ2-7
size: .
CDR3: CSARGLGGSGDGEQYF
DNA: TGCAGTGCTAGAGGCTTGGGAGGGAGTGGGGATGGCGAGCAGTACTTC

D: TRBD2
V: TRBV2
J: TRBJ2-1
size: .
CDR3: CASSVSLAGESSYNEQFF
DNA: TGTGCCAGCAGTGTAAGCCTAGCGGGAGAGTCCTCCTACAATGAGCAGTTCTTC

D: .
V: TRBV7-9
J: TRBJ2-3
size: few
CDR3: CASSLISDTQYF
DNA: TGTGCCAGCAGCCTCATTTCAGATACGCAGTATTTT

D: .
V: TRBV24-1
J: TRBJ2-7
size: few
CDR3: CATSSVLSYEQYF
DNA: TGTGCCACCAGTTCAGTCCTCTCCTACGAGCAGTACTTC

D: TRBD1
V: TRBV6-6
J: TRBJ1-5
size: .
CDR3: CASEIDRVRGPQHF
DNA: TGTGCCAGCGAAATAGACAGGGTGAGAGGGCCCCAGCATTTT

D: TRBD1
V: TRBV7-2
J: TRBJ1-2
size: many
CDR3: CASSSPYRGLGYTF
DNA: TGTGCCAGCAGCTCCCCGTACAGGGGGCTTGGCTACACCTTC

D: .
V: TRBV6-1
J: TRBJ2-3
size: medium-sized
CDR3: CASVVEFTDTQYF
DNA: TGTGCCAGCGTCGTCGAATTCACAGATACGCAGTATTTT

D: .
V: TRBV20-1
J: TRBJ2-1
size: few
CDR3: CSAPDTYNEQFF
DNA: TGCAGTGCGCCGGACACCTACAATGAGCAGTTCTTC

D: .
V: TRBV28
J: TRBJ2-7
size: few
CDR3: CASSRSFASYEQYF
DNA: TGTGCCAGCAGCCGGTCTTTTGCATCCTACGAGCAGTACTTC

D: .
V: TRBV5-1
J: TRBJ2-1
size: .
CDR3: CASSLSRGDYNEQFF
DNA: TGCGCCAGCAGCTTGTCTCGCGGGGACTACAATGAGCAGTTCTTC

D: .
V: TRBV20-1
J: TRBJ1-6
size: few
CDR3: CSATGTNNSPLHF
DNA: TGCAGTGCGACCGGGACAAACAATTCACCCCTCCACTTT

D: .
V: TRBV12-3/TRBV12-4
J: TRBJ2-6
size: .
CDR3: CASLQGSSGANVLTF
DNA: TGTGCCAGCTTACAAGGCTCTTCTGGGGCCAACGTCCTGACTTTC

D: TRBD2
V: TRBV30
J: TRBJ2-1
size: few
CDR3: CAWRPGLAGISSYNEQFF
DNA: TGTGCCTGGAGGCCGGGACTAGCGGGTATTAGCTCCTACAATGAGCAGTTCTTC

D: .
V: TRBV18
J: TRBJ1-4
size: few
CDR3: CASSPRAAEPEKLFF
DNA: TGTGCCAGCTCACCAAGGGCCGCCGAACCTGAAAAACTGTTTTTT

D: TRBD1
V: TRBV20-1
J: TRBJ2-5
size: many
CDR3: CSARKQGLQETQYF
DNA: TGCAGTGCTAGGAAACAGGGGCTCCAAGAGACCCAGTACTTC

D: TRBD1
V: TRBV6-5
J: TRBJ1-1
size: .
CDR3: CASSYSTGTGEGAFF
DNA: TGTGCCAGCAGTTACTCGACCGGGACAGGGGAGGGAGCTTTCTTT